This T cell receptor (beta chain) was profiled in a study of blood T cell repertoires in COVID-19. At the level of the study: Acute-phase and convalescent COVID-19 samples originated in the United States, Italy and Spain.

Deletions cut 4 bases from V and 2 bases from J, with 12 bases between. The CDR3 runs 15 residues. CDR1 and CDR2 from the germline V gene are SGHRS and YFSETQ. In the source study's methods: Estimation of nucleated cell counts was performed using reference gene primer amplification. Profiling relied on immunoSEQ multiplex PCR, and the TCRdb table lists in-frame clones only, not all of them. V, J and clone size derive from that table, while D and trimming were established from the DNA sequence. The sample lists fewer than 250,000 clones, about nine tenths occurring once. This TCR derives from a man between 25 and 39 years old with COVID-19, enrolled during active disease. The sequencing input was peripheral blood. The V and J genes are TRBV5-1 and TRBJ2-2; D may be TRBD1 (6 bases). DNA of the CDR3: TGCGCCAGCAGCCGTCGACAGGAAAACACCGGGGAGCTGTTTTTT. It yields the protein CASSRRQENTGELFF.